This TCR beta chain was found in a study of human T cells and chemical hapten exposure. Overall study context: Patch testing placed 0.01% DPC on the upper back, with readings at 6 days. Alopecia areata, totalis or universalis affected patients, mainly female.

Regarding the study as a whole: Expanded TCRs clustered into significantly more large CDR3 similarity groups than controls, the analysis revealed.

The germline V gene has CDR1 KGHDR and CDR2 SFDVKD. The length of the CDR3 is 13 residues. Trimming stripped 4 bases from V and 4 bases from J, with 9 bases between. Indicated time point: patch test 1, 2 weeks after DPC sensitization. Treatment meaning: therapeutic diphenylcyclopropenone sensitization with weekly scalp DPC. It was unfractionated whole blood from which total RNA was extracted. This clonotype was seen at least ten times. What it binds is unknown. Unique molecular identifiers were attached to individual cDNA molecules within the library. TCRdb re-called the RACE reads through MiXCR, storing one row per CDR3 protein. The data show 40,000 to 50,000 distinct CDR3 sequences, over 3.5% seen once.

This specimen was whole blood, taken in connection with sensitization to the hapten diphenylcyclopropenone (DPC). This clonotype was obtained from a man over 45 with alopecia areata. Some clones in this sample may be carry-over from other donors' samples. The chain links TRBV24-1 to TRBJ1-1, with D unresolved. The CDR3 loop is CATSEGRGTEAFF. CDR3 DNA: TGTGCCACCAGTGAGGGTCGGGGCACTGAAGCTTTCTTT.